This T cell receptor (beta chain) was sequenced in a study of beta chain features in type 1 diabetes. The wider study: Patient and healthy donor groups were alike in age, gender and cell yields. All samples yielded roughly 100 million examined sorted cells. Study results and caveats: Since sequencing was performed on cDNA, cells with high TCR expression could be over-represented. Across patients, naive, central memory and Treg TCRB repertoires exhibited apparently greater similarity than was observed across healthy donors.

To note about this clone: Its antigen is undetermined.

Per germline, CDR1 GTSNPN and CDR2 SVGIG (reference sequence). The junction had 8 bases not matched to a gene; V was cut back by 5 bases and J by 4 bases. This CDR3 is built from 15 residues. Expressed TCRB transcripts got sequenced, as all isolated RNA was reverse transcribed. Repertoires were generated with immunoSEQ multiplex PCR, while TCRdb's copy carries only in-frame clones and drops some. The sample holds just over 150,000 clones, around 10% seen once. The source of this sequence is a man aged 18 to 30 in good health. Source material: central memory CD4+ T cells from blood. The V and J genes are TRBV30 and TRBJ1-4; 9 bases align to TRBD1. CDR3 sequence reads: CAWGAGTGINEKLFF. The CDR3 DNA reads TGTGCCTGGGGGGCCGGGACAGGGATTAATGAAAAACTGTTTTTT.